One sample yielded the 20 T cell receptor beta chains listed below, sequenced in a study of OX40 agonist ivuxolimab in advanced cancers. Libraries were prepared by immunoSEQ multiplex PCR; TCRdb keeps only in-frame clonotypes and omits some of them. The sample lists 55,000 to 70,000 clones, approximately 81% occurring once. The sample in question was CD4+ or CD8+ T cells sorted from blood, obtained in a trial of the OX40 agonist ivuxolimab. The receptors derive from an adult with an advanced solid tumor such as melanoma, head and neck, liver or kidney cancer.

V is TRBV4-1 and J is TRBJ2-3; D not certain. The V and J ends lost 4 bases and 2 bases respectively, with 16 bases between them. CDR1 and CDR2 (germline): MGHRA, YSYEKL. The CDR3 spans 16 residues. CDR3 sequence: CASSPAGMGNTDTQYF. The CDR3 region has the DNA TGCGCCAGCAGCCCGGCTGGCATGGGCAACACAGATACGCAGTATTTT.

V and J are TRBV28 and TRBJ1-5; D is possibly TRBD1 (6 bases). Germline assignment: CDR1 MDHEN and CDR2 SYDVKM. The CDR3 runs 15 residues. V was shortened by 5 bases and J by 7 bases, with 18 bases between the two germline ends. The CDR3 sequence: CASSLWAGDDQPQHF. The CDR3 DNA reads as TGTGCCAGCAGTCTCTGGGCAGGGGATGACCAGCCCCAGCATTTT.

The chain recombines TRBV28 with TRBJ1-2, with 8 bases fitting TRBD1. CDR1 is MDHEN and CDR2 is SYDVKM in the germline V gene. The CDR3 extends over 14 amino acids. Trimming at V came to 3 bases and at J to 7 bases, leaving 7 bases not matched to a gene. The CDR3 is CASSFSDRGSGYTF. The CDR3 bases are TGTGCCAGCAGTTTTAGTGACAGGGGTTCTGGCTACACCTTC.

The chain carries TRBV15 and TRBJ1-2; D is unresolved. The germline gives CDR1 LNHNV, CDR2 YYDKDF (reference sequence). V lost 1 base and J 5 bases, leaving 17 bases between the germline ends. The CDR3 is made up of 16 amino acids. For the CDR3, the DNA is TGTGCCACCAGCAGAGGTCGAGGGCTTTCGGCTTATGGCTACACCTTC. The encoded protein is CATSRGRGLSAYGYTF.

The J gene is TRBJ2-1, the V gene TRBV6-5; weak D call: TRBD2 (6 bases). Between the trimmed V and J ends, which lost 2 bases and 0 bases, there was a span of 11 bases. The germline gives CDR1 MNHEY, CDR2 SVGAGI. There are 16 residues in the CDR3. This CDR3 is CASSYTSPYSYNEQFF. The CDR3 DNA reads as TGTGCCAGCAGTTACACTAGCCCATACTCCTACAATGAGCAGTTCTTC.

The V and J genes are TRBV7-2 and TRBJ1-2; perhaps TRBD1 as D (5 bases). The CDR3 covers 15 residues. Germline CDR1 SGHTA, CDR2 FQGNSA. V was trimmed by 4 bases and J by 3 bases, leaving 15 bases between them. The chain's CDR3 is CASSWDHLEDYGYTF. The CDR3 DNA sequence: TGTGCCAGCAGCTGGGACCACCTTGAGGACTATGGCTACACCTTC.

The CDR3 reads CASSKVGQGGETQYF. In DNA form, the CDR3 reads TGTGCCAGTAGTAAGGTGGGACAGGGTGGGGAGACCCAGTACTTC. The chain employs TRBV19 and TRBJ2-5; 9 bases fit TRBD1. Germline CDR1 is LNHDA and CDR2 is SQIVND (reference sequence). V lost 4 bases to trimming and J lost 5 bases; unmatched junction nucleotides: 8. This CDR3 comprises 15 residues.

This clone was found once. This sample also contains other DNA sequences that code for the same CDR3. J is TRBJ2-7 and V is TRBV28; D is ambiguous. The V gene lost 2 bases and the J gene lost 4 bases, with 3 bases spanning the gap. Germline V lookup: CDR1 MDHEN, CDR2 SYDVKM. There are 11 residues in the CDR3. Written as DNA, the CDR3 is TGTGCCAGCAGTTTAGGGTACGAGCAGTACTTC. Its protein product is CASSLGYEQYF.

The V and J genes are TRBV18 and TRBJ2-1, with a possible D match to TRBD2 (5 bases). The CDR3 has 15 amino acids. The germline CDR1 and CDR2 sequences are KGHSH and LQKENI. Trimming removed 2 bases from V and 4 bases from J, with 12 bases in between. The CDR3 DNA sequence: TGTGCCAGCTCACCAGGAGGAGCTACTTACAATGAGCAGTTCTTC. It codes for CASSPGGATYNEQFF.

The J gene is TRBJ2-7, the V gene TRBV2, with D maybe TRBD1 (5 bases). V was shortened by 4 bases and J by 6 bases, with 16 bases between the two germline ends. Germline V gene lookup returns CDR1 SNHLY and CDR2 FYNNEI. The CDR3 has 14 amino acids. CDR3 in amino acids: CASSVLGPPSEQYF. The CDR3 nucleotides read TGTGCCAGCAGTGTGTTGGGGCCACCGTCCGAGCAGTACTTC. The variable domain in full, with the rest retrieved from reference TRBV2 and TRBJ2-7, is EPEVTQTPSHQVTQMGQEVILRCVPISNHLYFYWYRQILGQKVEFLVSFYNNEISEKSEIFDDQFSVERPDGSNFTLKIRSTKLEDSAMYFCASSVLGPPSEQYFGPGTRLTVT.

The V call is TRBV18, the J call TRBJ2-2, with no clear D. V dropped 3 bases and J dropped 2 bases, with 4 bases sitting between them. There are 13 residues in the CDR3. The germline V gene has CDR1 KGHSH and CDR2 LQKENI. Here the CDR3 reads CASSPQNTGELFF. The DNA of the CDR3 is TGTGCCAGCTCACCTCAAAACACCGGGGAGCTGTTTTTT.

This rearrangement joins TRBV5-1 to TRBJ2-1; D is uncertain. The CDR3 runs to 13 residues. Trimming left V 1 base short and J 5 bases short, with 7 bases between. Germline V CDR1 and CDR2: SGHRS, YFSETQ. The CDR3 region is CASSLNPNNEQFF. CDR3 sequence (DNA): TGCGCCAGCAGCTTGAATCCCAACAATGAGCAGTTCTTC.

This chain uses TRBV7-2 with TRBJ2-7; D is unclear. Trimming pared 5 bases from V and 2 bases from J, leaving 13 bases between. There are 14 residues in the CDR3. Germline V gene data show CDR1 as SGHTA and CDR2 as FQGNSA. The CDR3: CASSPNAVTYEQYF. In DNA form, the CDR3 reads TGTGCCAGCAGCCCTAACGCAGTTACCTACGAGCAGTACTTC.

The chain is built from TRBV14 and TRBJ2-7; 10 nucleotides align to TRBD1. Germline values: CDR1 SGHDN, CDR2 FVKESK. The CDR3 is made up of 15 amino acids. Unmatched junction bases numbered 9, after V lost 8 bases and J lost 2 bases. The CDR3 is CASSNPGQGPYEQYF. CDR3 nucleotides: TGTGCCAGCTCAAACCCGGGACAGGGGCCCTACGAGCAGTACTTC.

This clone appeared a few times. The chain couples TRBV7-3 to TRBJ2-5; D is ambiguous. The V gene lost 5 bases and the J gene lost 2 bases, with 9 bases spanning the gap. Germline V CDR1 and CDR2: SGHTA, FQGTGA. The CDR3 runs 13 residues. CDR3 amino acids: CASSPDEQETQYF. The CDR3 nucleotides are TGTGCCAGCAGCCCCGATGAACAAGAGACCCAGTACTTC.

The V call is TRBV9, the J call TRBJ2-5; 7 positions match TRBD2. CDR1 is SGDLS and CDR2 is YYNGEE in the germline V gene. J lost 3 bases, V lost 0 bases, and 5 bases had no gene match. This CDR3 comprises 15 residues. The CDR3 DNA is TGTGCCAGCAGCGTAGGCGGGAGTATCGAAGAGACCCAGTACTTC. It translates to CASSVGGSIEETQYF.

J is TRBJ2-1 and V is TRBV7-9, with D perhaps matching TRBD2 (6 bases). This CDR3 has 13 amino acids. Germline CDR1 is SEHNR and CDR2 is FQNEAQ (reference sequence). The V end lost 10 bases, the J end lost 7 bases, and 17 bases lay between the germline ends. CDR3 protein: CATRPEGSNEQFF. DNA for the CDR3: TGTGCCACCCGACCGGAGGGTTCGAATGAGCAGTTCTTC.

The rearrangement joins TRBV2 to TRBJ2-7; 7 bases map to TRBD1. This CDR3 is built from 12 residues. Per the germline V gene, CDR1 is SNHLY and CDR2 is FYNNEI. V shed 5 bases and J 5 bases; nucleotides not matched to a gene: 3. The CDR3 coding sequence is TGTGCCAGCAGTTTAGGGGGCGACGAGCAGTACTTC. Protein sequence: CASSLGGDEQYF. Drawing the rest from reference TRBV2 and TRBJ2-7, the complete variable domain is EPEVTQTPSHQVTQMGQEVILRCVPISNHLYFYWYRQILGQKVEFLVSFYNNEISEKSEIFDDQFSVERPDGSNFTLKIRSTKLEDSAMYFCASSLGGDEQYFGPGTRLTVT.

This clone was detected only once. The chain joins TRBV7-2 to TRBJ2-5, with TRBD1 as a possible D gene (6 bases). Germline-derived CDR1 and CDR2 are SGHTA and FQGNSA. Trimming stripped 4 bases from V and 7 bases from J, with 13 bases between. CDR3 length: 13 amino acids. Here the CDR3 DNA reads TGTGCCAGCAGCTCCAGGGGTTACGGGACCCAGTACTTC. It specifies CASSSRGYGTQYF.

This clone was found a few times. This chain joins TRBV21-1 and TRBJ2-7; the table's D call, TRBD2, has no DNA check behind it. TRBV21-1 is deemed a pseudogene. The length of the CDR3 is 14 residues. CDR3 in amino acids: CASSKYQRAYEQYF. For the CDR3, the DNA is TGTGCCAGCAGCAAGTACCAGCGGGCCTACGAGCAGTACTTC.